Reported below is one TCR beta chain. Naive-designated CD8 cells lacked CD45RO, were positively enriched for CCR7, and omitted terminally differentiated effector memory CD45RA+ cells. The sample comes from a study of shared clonotypes between healthy human individuals. Only in-frame clones appear in the TCRdb table, and some are missing; sequencing was by immunoSEQ multiplex PCR. The table includes about 2,100,000 clones, more than 85% detected once. The CDR3 totals 17 residues. The ends were cut back, 5 bases at V and 2 bases at J, with 18 bases in the middle. Germline V gene lookup returns CDR1 SGHVS and CDR2 FNYEAQ.

The V and J genes are TRBV7-6 and TRBJ2-2; maybe TRBD1 (5 bases). Source material: naive CD8+ T cells from PBMCs. This TCR came from a young man in good health. Some clones in this sample may be carry-over from other donors' samples. The CDR3 DNA sequence: TGTGCCAGCAGCCCCCATCCGGGCAGGGCAAACACCGGGGAGCTGTTTTTT. It encodes CASSPHPGRANTGELFF. Looking up the rest from reference TRBV7-6 and TRBJ2-2 gives the full variable domain: GAGVSQSPRYKVTKRGQDVALRCDPISGHVSLYWYRQALGQGPEFLTYFNYEAQQDKSGLPNDRFSAERPEGSISTLTIQRTEQRDSAMYRCASSPHPGRANTGELFFGEGSRLTVL.